This T cell receptor (beta chain) derives from a study of cytomegalovirus exposure and HLA in healthy donors. The PCR contained 60 Vbeta and 13 Jbeta primers. Sequencing was performed with immunoSEQ multiplex PCR; in TCRdb, only in-frame clones are kept and a portion is missing. The sample has under 150,000 clones; 67% are singletons. Study-wide results and caveats: The study carried out a later analysis of TCR beta sequences. It associated 15,000 to 20,000 of them with specific HLA alleles at a false discovery rate of 0.05. Roughly uniform depth of sequencing across donors was assumed in presence/absence analyses. Association of a missense DCLRE1C variant with TCR beta V- and J-gene trimming was reported in a later analysis.

A remark on this clone: The antigen remains unidentified.

CDR3 length: 15 amino acids. V lost 0 bases, J lost 2 bases, and 8 bases lay in between. The germline V gene has CDR1 SGHTA and CDR2 FQGNSA. Sequenced material: PBMCs. The origin of this receptor is a man between 18 and 29 years old in good health and CMV-seropositive. V usage is TRBV7-2 and J usage is TRBJ1-5; D is undetermined. CDR3 DNA: TGTGCCAGCAGCTTAGCGGCCGGGGGCAATCAGCCCCAGCATTTT. Amino acid sequence: CASSLAAGGNQPQHF.